This T cell receptor beta chain was sequenced for a study of blood T cell repertoires in COVID-19. CDR1 and CDR2 from the germline V gene are MNHNS and SASEGT. V was pared by 3 bases and J by 2 bases, with 13 bases between. The CDR3 spans 15 residues. Individuals aged roughly 18 to 95 years were recruited from fewer than 25 US areas. TCRdb's copy holds only in-frame clones and misses some; the assay was immunoSEQ multiplex PCR. The table has a few hundred thousand clones, roughly 86% seen once. V and J are TRBV6-1 and TRBJ1-2; no definite D call. The clonotype originates from a man between 40 and 49 years old in a cohort exposed to, infected with or recovered from COVID-19 (not recorded which). Material: PBMCs or T cells enriched from blood (not recorded which). The CDR3 DNA reads TGTGCCAGCAGTGACACGGGAGGGCAGAACTATGGCTACACCTTC. Translating it yields CASSDTGGQNYGYTF.